Reported below is one T cell receptor (beta chain). Other DNA sequences of this sample code for an identical CDR3. The record originates from a study of blood T cell repertoires in COVID-19. Study background: Both acute and convalescent COVID-19 samples were obtained from the United States, Italy and Spain. The cDNA or gDNA used as material had been derived from T cells, B-cell-depleted T cells, or PBMCs.

During active infection, Seattle patients enrolled and were then monitored through disease. CDR3 length: 14 amino acids. Germline V gives CDR1 MDHEN, CDR2 SYDVKM. Losses at the gene ends were 5 bases for V and 5 bases for J; bases not matched to a gene: 5. Source study methods: Reference gene primer amplification in the assay estimated nucleated cell counts. Sequenced by immunoSEQ multiplex PCR; TCRdb stores in-frame clones only, minus some. V and J calls and clone size are copied from that table; D and trimming were computed from the DNA. The repertoire consists of hundreds of thousands of clones, with about 87% occurring once and the leading ten covering roughly 6%.

The TCR was taken from a woman younger than 45 with COVID-19, enrolled during active disease. The sample was peripheral blood. The chain couples TRBV28 to TRBJ1-5, with TRBD1 matching 8 bases. CDR3 nucleotide sequence: TGTGCCAGCAGTAGCGGACAGGGCGATCAGCCCCAGCATTTT. It specifies CASSSGQGDQPQHF.